Below are 20 T cell receptor beta chains sequenced from a single sample in a study of T cell changes during pregnancy in multiple sclerosis. TCRdb keeps only in-frame clones here, not all; method: immunoSEQ multiplex PCR. The sample contains 56,000 or so clones, 80% to 90% of which appear only once. This specimen was CD4+ T cells from peripheral blood mononuclear cells, taken in the third trimester of pregnancy. Receptor source: a female donor with multiple sclerosis, enrolled in a pregnancy study.

The chain couples TRBV7-2 to TRBJ2-7; 7 nucleotides agree with TRBD2. CDR1 and CDR2 (germline): SGHTA, FQGNSA. This CDR3 is built from 18 residues. V lost 4 bases and J lost 0; bases outside the gene matches: 15. CDR3 DNA: TGTGCCAGCAGCTCATCCGGGACTACCAGTTTTAACTCCTACGAGCAGTACTTC. Residues: CASSSSGTTSFNSYEQYF.

This chain links TRBV11-2 with TRBJ2-1; D unresolved. From germline, CDR1 is SGHAT and CDR2 FQNNGV. The CDR3 is 13 residues long. V lost 1 base and J lost 4, with 5 bases in between. The DNA for the CDR3 is TGTGCCAGCAGCTTAGCACGGTACAATGAGCAGTTCTTC. Amino acids: CASSLARYNEQFF.

The genes are TRBV7-9 and TRBJ2-7, with a possible D match to TRBD1 (5 bases). V was pared by 1 base and J by 0 bases, with 19 bases between. This CDR3 contains 18 residues. CDR1 SEHNR and CDR2 FQNEAQ come from the germline V gene (reference sequence). The CDR3 reads CASSLGWSDNSISYEQYF. The CDR3 region has the DNA TGTGCCAGCAGCTTAGGATGGTCGGACAACTCGATCTCCTACGAGCAGTACTTC. Together with reference TRBV7-9 and TRBJ2-7, the CDR3 gives the full variable domain: DTGVSQNPRHKITKRGQNVTFRCDPISEHNRLYWYRQTLGQGPEFLTYFQNEAQLEKSRLLSDRFSAERPKGSFSTLEIQRTEQGDSAMYLCASSLGWSDNSISYEQYFGPGTRLTVT.

The rearrangement joins TRBV4-2 to TRBJ1-1; 7 bases are shared with TRBD1. Losses at the gene ends were 0 bases for V and 3 bases for J; bases not matched to a gene: 7. Germline V CDR1 and CDR2: LGHNA, YNFKEQ. The CDR3 is 16 amino acids. The CDR3 bases are TGTGCCAGCAGCCAAGATCCGGACAGGTACTACACTGAAGCTTTCTTT. Translating it yields CASSQDPDRYYTEAFF.

The chain recombines TRBV5-1 with TRBJ1-3; D is ambiguous. CDR1 is SGHRS, CDR2 YFSETQ, per germline. The CDR3 sequence is 18 residues long. The V gene lost 0 bases and the J gene lost 4 bases, with 20 bases spanning the gap. Here the CDR3 reads CASSLVSHSRGGGNTIYF. In DNA form, the CDR3 reads TGCGCCAGCAGCTTGGTTTCGCATTCCCGGGGTGGCGGAAACACCATATATTTT.

The chain links TRBV5-4 to TRBJ2-5, with 7 nucleotides matching TRBD2. Germline CDR1 reads SGHNT; CDR2 reads YYREEE (reference sequence). V dropped 4 bases and J dropped 3; count of bases not matched to a gene: 9. The CDR3 has 15 amino acids. CDR3: CASSQRVGGEETQYF. DNA for the CDR3: TGTGCCAGCAGCCAACGGGTGGGAGGGGAAGAGACCCAGTACTTC.

The genes are TRBV5-6 and TRBJ1-1, with 8 bases matching TRBD1. The CDR3 is made up of 15 amino acids. From germline, CDR1 is SGHDT and CDR2 YYEEEE. The V gene end was trimmed by 2 bases and the J gene end by 1 base; junction bases not matched to a gene: 4. CDR3 nucleotide sequence: TGTGCCAGCAGCTTTCTGGACAGGGCGAACACTGAAGCTTTCTTT. The encoded protein is CASSFLDRANTEAFF. Combining the CDR3 with reference TRBV5-6 and TRBJ1-1 gives the whole variable domain DAGVTQSPTHLIKTRGQQVTLRCSPKSGHDTVSWYQQALGQGPQFIFQYYEEEERQRGNFPDRFSGHQFPNYSSELNVNALLLGDSALYLCASSFLDRANTEAFFGQGTRLTVV.

This clone was seen a handful of times. The chain has TRBV14 and TRBJ1-1; D not resolved. V lost 3 bases and J lost 1, with 6 bases in between. The CDR3 runs to 13 residues. Germline V gives CDR1 SGHDN, CDR2 FVKESK. The CDR3 loop reads CASSQTRNTEAFF. CDR3 DNA sequence: TGTGCCAGCAGCCAGACACGGAACACTGAAGCTTTCTTT.

This chain links TRBV4-2 with TRBJ2-5, with 8 positions matching TRBD1. Germline V lookup: CDR1 LGHNA, CDR2 YNFKEQ. The V and J ends lost 0 bases and 5 bases, in that order; junction bases with no gene match: 8. CDR3 size: 16 residues. The CDR3 spells CASSQEITGGVETQYF. Here the CDR3 DNA reads TGTGCCAGCAGCCAAGAAATCACAGGGGGTGTGGAGACCCAGTACTTC.

This clone was recorded once. The chain's CDR3 is CASSPRLFSEQYF. The CDR3 coding sequence is TGTGCCAGCAGCCCCCGACTCTTCTCCGAGCAGTACTTC. V is TRBV9 and J is TRBJ2-7; D uncertain. Germline V gene data show CDR1 as SGDLS and CDR2 as YYNGEE. Between the trimmed V and J ends, which lost 4 bases and 6 bases, there was a span of 14 bases. The CDR3 runs to 13 residues.

This clone was observed a single time. This chain joins TRBV5-1 and TRBJ2-5; D not resolved. Germline lookup yields CDR1 SGHRS and CDR2 YFSETQ. Trimming removed 1 base at V and 3 bases at J, with 13 bases between. This CDR3 contains 15 residues. The CDR3 DNA follows: TGCGCCAGCAGCTTGTTCGGAGCTCCGGAAGAGACCCAGTACTTC. Protein product: CASSLFGAPEETQYF.

The chain recombines TRBV7-2 with TRBJ2-7, with a tentative D call TRBD2 (6 bases). Trimming cost V 4 bases and J 4 bases, with 17 bases left between them. Germline V gene lookup returns CDR1 SGHTA and CDR2 FQGNSA. This CDR3 is built from 15 residues. The CDR3 sequence: CASSSGGPTSYEQYF. CDR3 bases: TGTGCCAGCAGCTCAGGAGGGCCCACGTCATACGAGCAGTACTTC. Looking up the rest from reference TRBV7-2 and TRBJ2-7 gives the full variable domain: GAGVSQSPSNKVTEKGKDVELRCDPISGHTALYWYRQSLGQGLEFLIYFQGNSAPDKSGLPSDRFSAERTGGSVSTLTIQRTQQEDSAVYLCASSSGGPTSYEQYFGPGTRLTVT.

The V call is TRBV7-3, the J call TRBJ2-3; D is possibly TRBD1 (6 bases). The germline gives CDR1 SGHTA, CDR2 FQGTGA. Trimming left V 5 bases short and J 7 bases short, with 13 bases between. The CDR3 extends over 13 amino acids. DNA of the CDR3: TGTGCCAGCAGCACCCAACAGGGCAATACGCAGTATTTT. Its translation is CASSTQQGNTQYF.

The V gene is TRBV5-1, the J gene TRBJ1-3, with a tentative D call TRBD1 (5 bases). The germline V gene encodes CDR1 SGHRS and CDR2 YFSETQ. The CDR3 is made up of 14 amino acids. The V and J ends lost 0 bases and 4 bases respectively, with 8 bases between them. The CDR3 sequence is CASSLDGQGNTIYF. The DNA for the CDR3 is TGCGCCAGCAGCTTGGACGGACAAGGAAACACCATATATTTT. Filled out from reference TRBV5-1 and TRBJ1-3, the complete variable domain reads KAGVTQTPRYLIKTRGQQVTLSCSPISGHRSVSWYQQTPGQGLQFLFEYFSETQRNKGNFPGRFSGRQFSNSRSEMNVSTLELGDSALYLCASSLDGQGNTIYFGEGSWLTVV.

V usage is TRBV6-5 and J usage is TRBJ2-1, with D perhaps TRBD1 (6 bases). CDR3 length: 13 amino acids. CDR1 is MNHEY and CDR2 is SVGAGI in the germline V gene. With 9 bases removed from V and 7 bases from J, the gap between germline ends came to 16 bases. The CDR3, as DNA: TGTGCCAGTAATAGTTGGGACAAAAATGAGCAGTTCTTC. It translates to CASNSWDKNEQFF.

This chain connects TRBV4-1 to TRBJ2-5; 10 nucleotides match TRBD2. Germline V gene sequence: CDR1 MGHRA, CDR2 YSYEKL. CDR3 length: 18 residues. V lost 1 base and J lost 0; bases outside the gene matches: 8. This chain's CDR3 is CASSQGTLAGAHQETQYF. Here the CDR3 DNA reads TGCGCCAGCAGCCAAGGTACGCTAGCGGGGGCCCACCAAGAGACCCAGTACTTC.

V usage is TRBV5-4 and J usage is TRBJ1-1, with no clear D. In germline, CDR1 is SGHNT, CDR2 YYREEE (reference sequence). The CDR3 runs to 15 residues. Trimming cost V 5 bases and J 6 bases, with 20 bases left between them. The CDR3 coding sequence is TGTGCCAGCAGTTCCCAGGAGGTACTTTCCCCTGAAGCTTTCTTT. This gives the protein CASSSQEVLSPEAFF.

The chain is built from TRBV6-6 and TRBJ1-5; D is uncertain. The CDR3 extends over 15 amino acids. The V and J ends lost 4 bases and 9 bases respectively, with 19 bases between them. The germline V gene has CDR1 MNHNY and CDR2 SVGAGI (reference sequence). In DNA, the CDR3 is TGTGCCAGCAGTTCCCCGACGGCGGGAAGCACGCCCCAGCATTTT. This codes for CASSSPTAGSTPQHF.

The chain recombines TRBV9 with TRBJ1-3, with TRBD1 identical over 7 bases. This CDR3 has 13 residues. The V and J ends lost 3 bases and 4 bases, in that order; junction bases with no gene match: 1. The germline gives CDR1 SGDLS, CDR2 YYNGEE. The CDR3, as DNA: TGTGCCAGCAGCGAACAGGGGGGAAACACCATATATTTT. Translated: CASSEQGGNTIYF.

The chain recombines TRBV5-1 with TRBJ2-3, with 9 bases identical to TRBD1. Per the germline V gene, CDR1 is SGHRS and CDR2 is YFSETQ. The CDR3 runs to 18 residues. The junction had 10 bases not matched to a gene; V was cut back by 0 bases and J by 2 bases. CDR3 DNA sequence: TGCGCCAGCAGCTTGGTGGGACAGGGCCTAACAACCACAGATACGCAGTATTTT. Its translation: CASSLVGQGLTTTDTQYF.